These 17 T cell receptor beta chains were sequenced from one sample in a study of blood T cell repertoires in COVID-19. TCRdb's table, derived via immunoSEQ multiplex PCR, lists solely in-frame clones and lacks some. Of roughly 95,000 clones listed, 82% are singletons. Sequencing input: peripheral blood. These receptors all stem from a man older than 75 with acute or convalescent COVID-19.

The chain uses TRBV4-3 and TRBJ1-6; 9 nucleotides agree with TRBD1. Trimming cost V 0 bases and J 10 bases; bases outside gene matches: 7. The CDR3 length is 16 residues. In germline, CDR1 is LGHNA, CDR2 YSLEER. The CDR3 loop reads CASSQDLGQGDSPLHF. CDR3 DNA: TGCGCCAGCAGCCAAGATCTGGGACAGGGCGACTCACCCCTCCACTTT.

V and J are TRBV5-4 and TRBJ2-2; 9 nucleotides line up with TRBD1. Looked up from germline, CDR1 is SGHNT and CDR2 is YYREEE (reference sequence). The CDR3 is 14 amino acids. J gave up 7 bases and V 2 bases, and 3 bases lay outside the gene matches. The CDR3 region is CASSLQGADGELFF. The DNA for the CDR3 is TGTGCCAGCAGCTTACAGGGGGCCGACGGGGAGCTGTTTTTT.

As DNA, the CDR3 is TGTGCCAGTAGTTCGCCGGGACAGCCTGGAAACACCATATATTTT. Protein product: CASSSPGQPGNTIYF. The J gene is TRBJ1-3, the V gene TRBV19; the match to TRBD1 covers 7 bases. Germline CDR1 LNHDA, CDR2 SQIVND (reference sequence). V lost 5 bases to trimming and J lost 2 bases; unmatched junction nucleotides: 6. The CDR3 is 15 residues long.

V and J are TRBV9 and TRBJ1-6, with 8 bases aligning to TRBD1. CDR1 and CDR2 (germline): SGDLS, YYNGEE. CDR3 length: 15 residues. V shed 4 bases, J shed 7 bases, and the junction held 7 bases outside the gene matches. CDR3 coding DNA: TGTGCCAGCAGCCCTTCGGGACAGGCAAATTCACCCCTCCACTTT. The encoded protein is CASSPSGQANSPLHF.

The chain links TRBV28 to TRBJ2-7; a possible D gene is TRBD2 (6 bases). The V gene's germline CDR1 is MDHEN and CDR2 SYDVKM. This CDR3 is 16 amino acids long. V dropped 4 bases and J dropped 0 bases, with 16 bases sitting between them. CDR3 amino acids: CASSSFPSASSYEQYF. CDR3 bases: TGTGCCAGCAGTTCCTTTCCTAGCGCGAGCTCCTACGAGCAGTACTTC.

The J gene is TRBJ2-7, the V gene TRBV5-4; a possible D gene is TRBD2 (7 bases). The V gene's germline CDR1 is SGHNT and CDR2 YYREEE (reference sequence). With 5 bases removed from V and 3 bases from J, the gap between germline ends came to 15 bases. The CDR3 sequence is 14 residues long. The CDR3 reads CASSGGGGIYEQYF. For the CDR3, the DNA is TGTGCCAGCAGTGGAGGGGGAGGGATCTACGAGCAGTACTTC.

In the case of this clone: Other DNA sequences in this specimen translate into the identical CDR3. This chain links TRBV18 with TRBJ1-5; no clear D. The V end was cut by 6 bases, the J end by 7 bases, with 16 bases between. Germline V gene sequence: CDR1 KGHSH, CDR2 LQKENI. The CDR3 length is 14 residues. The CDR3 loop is CASSPSRVNQPQHF. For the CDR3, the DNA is TGTGCCAGCTCGCCTAGTCGTGTCAACCAGCCCCAGCATTTT.

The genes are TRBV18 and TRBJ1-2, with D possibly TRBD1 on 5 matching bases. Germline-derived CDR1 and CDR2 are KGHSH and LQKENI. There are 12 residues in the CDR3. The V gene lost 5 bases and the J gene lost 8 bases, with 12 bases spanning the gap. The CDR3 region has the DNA TGTGCCAGCTCATCCGACAGCTTCGGCTACACCTTC. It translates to CASSSDSFGYTF.

The CDR3 loop reads CASTFSPGSTGELFF. The CDR3 coding sequence is TGTGCCAGCACCTTCTCGCCCGGGTCGACCGGGGAGCTGTTTTTT. The V call is TRBV7-2, the J call TRBJ2-2; D call uncertain. Germline V gene data show CDR1 as SGHTA and CDR2 as FQGNSA. The CDR3 loop spans 15 amino acids. Trimming stripped 7 bases from V and 5 bases from J, with 17 bases between.

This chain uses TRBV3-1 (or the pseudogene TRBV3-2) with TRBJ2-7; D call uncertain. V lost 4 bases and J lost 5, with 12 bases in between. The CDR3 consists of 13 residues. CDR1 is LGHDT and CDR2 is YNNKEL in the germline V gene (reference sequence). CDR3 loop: CASSLVMLDEQYF. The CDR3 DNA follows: TGTGCCAGCAGCCTAGTTATGCTGGACGAGCAGTACTTC.

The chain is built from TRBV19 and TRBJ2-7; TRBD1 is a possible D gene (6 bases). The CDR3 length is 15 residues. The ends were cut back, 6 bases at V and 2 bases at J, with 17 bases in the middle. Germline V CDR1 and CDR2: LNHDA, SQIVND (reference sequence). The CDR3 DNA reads TGTGCCAGTAGAAATAAACAGGGAGTCCCCTACGAGCAGTACTTC. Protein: CASRNKQGVPYEQYF.

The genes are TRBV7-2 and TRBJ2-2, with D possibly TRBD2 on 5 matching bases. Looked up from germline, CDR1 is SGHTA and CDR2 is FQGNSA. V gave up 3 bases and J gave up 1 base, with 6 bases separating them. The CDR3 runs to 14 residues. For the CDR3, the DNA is TGTGCCAGCAGCTTTGGAGGGAACACCGGGGAGCTGTTTTTT. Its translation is CASSFGGNTGELFF.

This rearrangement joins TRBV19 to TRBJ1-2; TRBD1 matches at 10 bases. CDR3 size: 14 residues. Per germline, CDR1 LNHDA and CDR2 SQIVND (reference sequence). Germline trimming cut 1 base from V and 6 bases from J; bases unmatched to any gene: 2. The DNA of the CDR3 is TGTGCCAGTAGTATAGGACAGGGGGCGGATGGCTACACCTTC. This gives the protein CASSIGQGADGYTF.

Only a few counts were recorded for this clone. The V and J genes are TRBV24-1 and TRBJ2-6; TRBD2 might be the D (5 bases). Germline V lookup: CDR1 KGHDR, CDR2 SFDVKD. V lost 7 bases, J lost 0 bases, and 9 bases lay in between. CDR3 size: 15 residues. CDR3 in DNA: TGTGCCACCAGCGGCCGGGGCTCTGGGGCCAACGTCCTGACTTTC. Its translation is CATSGRGSGANVLTF.

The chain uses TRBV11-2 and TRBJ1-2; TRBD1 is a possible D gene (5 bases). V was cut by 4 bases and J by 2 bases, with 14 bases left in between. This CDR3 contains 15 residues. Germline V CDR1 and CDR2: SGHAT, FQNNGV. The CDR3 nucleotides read TGTGCCAGCAGCTCAGGGCCACCAGCCAACTATGGCTACACCTTC. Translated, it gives CASSSGPPANYGYTF.

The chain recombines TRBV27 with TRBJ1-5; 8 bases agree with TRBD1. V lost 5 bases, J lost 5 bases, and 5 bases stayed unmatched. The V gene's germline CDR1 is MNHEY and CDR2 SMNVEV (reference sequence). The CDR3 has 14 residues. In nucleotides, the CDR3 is TGTGCCAGCAGTCCCCTGACAGGGGATCAGCCCCAGCATTTT. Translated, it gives CASSPLTGDQPQHF.

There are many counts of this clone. In DNA, the CDR3 is TGTGCCAGCAGCTTCGGGACAGGGATCGATGAGCAGTTCTTC. Its translation: CASSFGTGIDEQFF. The rearrangement uses TRBV7-7 and TRBJ2-1; 9 positions agree with TRBD1. V gave up 3 bases and J gave up 8 bases; unmatched junction bases: 5. Germline values: CDR1 SSHAT, CDR2 FNYEAQ (reference sequence). The CDR3 extends over 14 amino acids.